The 3 T cell receptor beta chains below were found in one sample sequenced in a study of T cell responses to AZD1222 COVID-19 vaccine. The data were produced by immunoSEQ multiplex PCR, yet TCRdb's version contains in-frame clones alone and is incomplete. This sample has about 150,000 clones, with 90% found just once. Sequencing used peripheral blood, obtained on day 0 of AZD1222 vaccination. Receptors were obtained from an adult in good health.

J is TRBJ1-2 and V is TRBV6-4; 8 bases are a match to TRBD1. This CDR3 has 15 residues. Trimming cost V 0 bases and J 4 bases; bases outside gene matches: 4. CDR1 is MRHNA and CDR2 is SNTAGT in the germline V gene. The CDR3 loop is CASSDSRTGIYGYTF. In DNA, the CDR3 is TGTGCCAGCAGTGACTCAAGGACAGGGATCTATGGCTACACCTTC.

The rearrangement uses TRBV9 and TRBJ1-1; no reliable D call. CDR3 length: 16 amino acids. CDR1 and CDR2 (germline): SGDLS, YYNGEE. V lost 4 bases and J 0 bases, leaving 16 bases between the germline ends. The CDR3 DNA reads as TGTGCCAGCAGCCCACTGCACGGCAGAATGAACACTGAAGCTTTCTTT. Its translation: CASSPLHGRMNTEAFF.

This chain uses TRBV19 with TRBJ2-2; perhaps TRBD1 as D (6 bases). Trimming shortened V by 8 bases and J by 3 bases, and 16 bases separated the two germline ends. The CDR3 contains 15 residues. Germline values: CDR1 LNHDA, CDR2 SQIVND (reference sequence). The CDR3 here is CASSPINRDTGELFF. As DNA, the CDR3 is TGTGCCAGTTCCCCAATTAACAGGGACACCGGGGAGCTGTTTTTT.